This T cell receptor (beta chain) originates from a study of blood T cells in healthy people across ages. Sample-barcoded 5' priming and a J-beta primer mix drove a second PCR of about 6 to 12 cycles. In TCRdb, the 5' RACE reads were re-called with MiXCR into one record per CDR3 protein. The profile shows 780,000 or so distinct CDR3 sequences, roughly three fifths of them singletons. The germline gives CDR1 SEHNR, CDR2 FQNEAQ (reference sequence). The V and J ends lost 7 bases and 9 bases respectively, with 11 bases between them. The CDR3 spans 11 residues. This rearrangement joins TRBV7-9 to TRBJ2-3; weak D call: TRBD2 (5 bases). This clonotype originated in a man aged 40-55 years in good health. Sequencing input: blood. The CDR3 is CASTDYDTQYF. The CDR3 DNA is TGTGCCAGCACCGACTATGACACGCAGTATTTT.